A single sample gave rise to the 28 T cell receptor beta chains below, sequenced in a study of blood T cell repertoires in COVID-19. Libraries were prepared by immunoSEQ multiplex PCR; TCRdb keeps only in-frame clonotypes and omits some of them. The repertoire consists of some 150,000 clones, with roughly 85% occurring once and the leading ten covering about 4.6%. What was sequenced was PBMCs or T cells enriched from blood (not recorded which). These receptors all stem from a woman in her forties or fifties who had recovered from COVID-19.

The gene calls are TRBV12-3 or TRBV12-4 and TRBJ1-2, with D possibly matching TRBD1 (6 bases). This CDR3 has 13 amino acids. V gave up 2 bases and J gave up 7 bases, with 11 bases separating them. CDR3 sequence: CASSLSGALGYTF. The CDR3 DNA follows: TGTGCCAGCAGTTTATCAGGGGCTCTTGGCTACACCTTC.

The V gene is TRBV9, the J gene TRBJ1-2; D gene ambiguous. This CDR3 spans 11 amino acids. Trimming took off 5 bases at V and 7 bases at J, with 9 bases between the two ends. CDR1 and CDR2 (germline): SGDLS, YYNGEE. DNA of the CDR3: TGTGCCAGCAGACGGGAGGCTGGCTACACCTTC. This translates into CASRREAGYTF.

In nucleotides, the CDR3 is TGTGCCAGCAGCCTTTATATGGATACGCAGTATTTT. Its translation is CASSLYMDTQYF. The V and J genes are TRBV13 and TRBJ2-3; D gene uncertain. Trimming removed 5 bases from V and 6 bases from J, with 9 bases in between. Germline CDR1 is PRHDT and CDR2 is FYEKMQ (reference sequence). CDR3 length: 12 amino acids. Looking up the rest from reference TRBV13 and TRBJ2-3 gives the full variable domain: AAGVIQSPRHLIKEKRETATLKCYPIPRHDTVYWYQQGPGQDPQFLISFYEKMQSDKGSIPDRFSAQQFSDYHSELNMSSLELGDSALYFCASSLYMDTQYFGPGTRLTVL.

The chain is built from TRBV10-3 and TRBJ1-1; possible D gene TRBD1, 6 bases. Germline V lookup: CDR1 ENHRY, CDR2 SYGVKD. Trimming removed 10 bases from V and 5 bases from J, with 17 bases in between. The CDR3 sequence is 13 residues long. In nucleotides, the CDR3 is TGTGCCACAAGACAGGTTGTTAGGACTGAAGCTTTCTTT. Translating gives CATRQVVRTEAFF.

This clone was seen just once. V usage is TRBV6-5 and J usage is TRBJ1-1; D is undetermined. Trimming took off 4 bases at V and 1 base at J, with 7 bases between the two ends. Looked up from germline, CDR1 is MNHEY and CDR2 is SVGAGI. This CDR3 region has 13 residues. The CDR3: CASSFPGNTEAFF. The CDR3 nucleotides are TGTGCCAGCAGTTTCCCAGGGAACACTGAAGCTTTCTTT.

The gene calls are TRBV7-9 and TRBJ1-2, with 7 positions matching TRBD1. This CDR3 is built from 16 residues. The germline V gene encodes CDR1 SEHNR and CDR2 FQNEAQ (reference sequence). V was pared by 2 bases and J by 8 bases, with 14 bases of the junction left unmatched. CDR3 residues: CASSLRQGFHLGGYTF. Written as DNA, the CDR3 is TGTGCCAGCAGCTTACGACAGGGATTTCATTTGGGAGGCTACACCTTC.

The V and J genes are TRBV30 and TRBJ1-2; TRBD1 agrees at 7 bases. In germline, CDR1 is GTSNPN, CDR2 SVGIG (reference sequence). The V and J ends lost 5 bases and 3 bases, in that order; junction bases with no gene match: 6. This CDR3 contains 13 residues. The CDR3 nucleotides read TGTGCCTGGTACTCCGGGACAGACTATGGCTACACCTTC. This codes for CAWYSGTDYGYTF.

The rearrangement uses TRBV2 and TRBJ1-2; 8 positions agree with TRBD1. J gave up 8 bases and V 6 bases, and 8 bases lay outside the gene matches. Looked up from germline, CDR1 is SNHLY and CDR2 is FYNNEI. The CDR3 has 13 residues. For the CDR3, the DNA is TGTGCCAGCAGGGGTAGACAGGGGAGCGGCTACACCTTC. This sequence encodes CASRGRQGSGYTF.

This rearrangement joins TRBV30 to TRBJ1-1; TRBD1 aligns across 8 bases. V lost 8 bases and J lost 3; bases outside the gene matches: 5. This CDR3 has 12 residues. Germline V lookup: CDR1 GTSNPN, CDR2 SVGIG (reference sequence). The CDR3 sequence: CARDRGHTEAFF. CDR3 coding DNA: TGTGCCCGAGACAGGGGTCACACTGAAGCTTTCTTT.

The chain carries TRBV5-1 and TRBJ1-2; D is unresolved. There are 13 residues in the CDR3. Looked up from germline, CDR1 is SGHRS and CDR2 is YFSETQ. V lost 4 bases, J lost 0 bases, and 7 bases lay in between. CDR3 sequence (DNA): TGCGCCAGCAGCATACAAGCTAACTATGGCTACACCTTC. Translated, it gives CASSIQANYGYTF.

The chain joins TRBV20-1 to TRBJ1-1, with D uncertain. Trimming removed 3 bases at V and 2 bases at J, with 16 bases between. Germline CDR1 reads DFQATT; CDR2 reads SNEGSKA (reference sequence). The CDR3 contains 15 residues. CDR3 protein: CSASVPSYSNTEAFF. DNA of the CDR3: TGCAGTGCTAGTGTCCCTTCGTACTCAAACACTGAAGCTTTCTTT.

The CDR3 region has the DNA TGTGCCTGGAGTGACGGTTCCGTCCGCCCCCAGCATTTT. It is translated as CAWSDGSVRPQHF. V usage is TRBV30 and J usage is TRBJ1-5, with D unclear. Trimming removed 1 base from V and 10 bases from J, with 14 bases in between. There are 13 residues in the CDR3. CDR1 is GTSNPN and CDR2 is SVGIG in the germline V gene (reference sequence). The full variable domain, with the rest looked up from reference TRBV30 and TRBJ1-5, is SQTIHQWPATLVQPVGSPLSLECTVEGTSNPNLYWYRQAAGRGLQLLFYSVGIGQISSEVPQNLSASRPQDRQFILSSKKLLLSDSGFYLCAWSDGSVRPQHFGDGTRLSIL.

This clone occurred once. V is TRBV7-2 and J is TRBJ1-3; no reliable D call. The CDR3 extends over 16 amino acids. Germline values: CDR1 SGHTA, CDR2 FQGNSA. Trimming left V 6 bases short and J 2 bases short, with 17 bases between. CDR3 sequence reads: CASRQTGNVAGNTIYF. CDR3 coding DNA: TGTGCCAGCAGGCAAACCGGGAACGTAGCTGGAAACACCATATATTTT. The whole variable domain, filled in from reference TRBV7-2 and TRBJ1-3, reads GAGVSQSPSNKVTEKGKDVELRCDPISGHTALYWYRQSLGQGLEFLIYFQGNSAPDKSGLPSDRFSAERTGGSVSTLTIQRTQQEDSAVYLCASRQTGNVAGNTIYFGEGSWLTVV.

This clone was recorded once. The rearrangement links TRBV24-1 to TRBJ2-7; D is possibly TRBD2 (7 bases). The CDR3 spans 17 residues. Germline-derived CDR1 and CDR2 are KGHDR and SFDVKD. Trimming took 4 bases from V and 2 from J, leaving 20 bases between them. DNA for the CDR3: TGTGCCACCAGTGACCCAGAGGGGGTAGCGGGCCCCTACGAGCAGTACGTC. Encoded protein: CATSDPEGVAGPYEQYV.

The CDR3 region is CASRQRPGEQYV. CDR3 in DNA: TGTGCCAGCAGACAAAGACCGGGGGAGCAGTACGTC. The chain links TRBV6-5 to TRBJ2-7, with D tentatively TRBD2 (5 bases). Germline CDR1 and CDR2: MNHEY and SVGAGI. This CDR3 is built from 12 residues. V shed 6 bases and J shed 7 bases, with 13 bases lying between them.

The chain has TRBV7-2 and TRBJ1-3, with a tentative D call TRBD1 (6 bases). CDR1 and CDR2 from the germline V gene are SGHTA and FQGNSA. V shed 5 bases and J shed 1 base, with 15 bases lying between them. The length of the CDR3 is 16 residues. The CDR3 DNA sequence: TGTGCCAGCAGCCACAGGGTAGAGGTGTCTGGAAACACCATATATTTT. Its translation: CASSHRVEVSGNTIYF. Full variable domain (rest looked up from reference TRBV7-2 and TRBJ1-3): GAGVSQSPSNKVTEKGKDVELRCDPISGHTALYWYRQSLGQGLEFLIYFQGNSAPDKSGLPSDRFSAERTGGSVSTLTIQRTQQEDSAVYLCASSHRVEVSGNTIYFGEGSWLTVV.

V and J are TRBV11-2 and TRBJ1-2, with 9 bases that match TRBD1. The CDR3 runs to 13 residues. The junction had 6 bases not matched to a gene; V was cut back by 5 bases and J by 8 bases. Germline V lookup: CDR1 SGHAT, CDR2 FQNNGV. For the CDR3, the DNA is TGTGCCAGCAGCCTGGACAGGGGAGGAGGCTACACCTTC. This sequence encodes CASSLDRGGGYTF.

This clone was counted a few times. The rearrangement uses TRBV19 and TRBJ1-5; no reliable D call. Germline CDR1 LNHDA, CDR2 SQIVND (reference sequence). V lost 5 bases and J 0 bases, leaving 11 bases between the germline ends. The CDR3 length is 15 residues. Here the CDR3 reads CASSPGGHSNQPQHF. For the CDR3, the DNA is TGTGCCAGTAGTCCCGGCGGTCATAGCAATCAGCCCCAGCATTTT.

Comment on this clone: This specimen includes other DNA sequences encoding the same CDR3. The genes are TRBV2 and TRBJ2-2, with 9 nucleotides matching TRBD1. The CDR3 loop spans 15 amino acids. J was trimmed by 1 base and V by 6 bases; bases with no gene match: 3. CDR1 and CDR2 (germline): SNHLY, FYNNEI. The CDR3 here is CASRPGQGNTGELFF. In DNA form, the CDR3 reads TGTGCCAGCAGGCCGGGACAGGGGAACACCGGGGAGCTGTTTTTT. Using reference TRBV2 and TRBJ2-2 for the parts outside the CDR3, the full variable domain is EPEVTQTPSHQVTQMGQEVILRCVPISNHLYFYWYRQILGQKVEFLVSFYNNEISEKSEIFDDQFSVERPDGSNFTLKIRSTKLEDSAMYFCASRPGQGNTGELFFGEGSRLTVL.

The rearrangement joins TRBV11-2 to TRBJ1-1; TRBD1 might be the D (5 bases). This CDR3 has 15 amino acids. CDR1 is SGHAT and CDR2 is FQNNGV in the germline V gene. Between the trimmed V and J ends, which lost 4 bases and 6 bases, there was a span of 18 bases. In DNA, the CDR3 is TGTGCCAGCAGCTCTATTACAGGAGTGGGCGCTGAAGCTTTCTTT. As protein: CASSSITGVGAEAFF.

V is TRBV9 and J is TRBJ1-5; 7 bases agree with TRBD1. This CDR3 is 15 amino acids long. V gave up 4 bases and J gave up 3 bases; unmatched junction bases: 7. The germline V gene has CDR1 SGDLS and CDR2 YYNGEE. CDR3 in amino acids: CASSLDRDPNQPQHF. The CDR3 DNA sequence: TGTGCCAGCAGCCTCGACAGGGACCCCAATCAGCCCCAGCATTTT. The entire variable domain, with the rest obtained from reference TRBV9 and TRBJ1-5, is as follows: DSGVTQTPKHLITATGQRVTLRCSPRSGDLSVYWYQQSLDQGLQFLIQYYNGEERAKGNILERFSAQQFPDLHSELNLSSLELGDSALYFCASSLDRDPNQPQHFGDGTRLSIL.

V is TRBV18 and J is TRBJ2-5, with D maybe TRBD1 (6 bases). Per the germline V gene, CDR1 is KGHSH and CDR2 is LQKENI. The CDR3 loop spans 14 amino acids. With 6 bases removed from V and 1 base from J, the gap between germline ends came to 12 bases. CDR3 in amino acids: CASSHTGPQETQYF. Here the CDR3 DNA reads TGTGCCAGCTCGCACACAGGGCCCCAAGAGACCCAGTACTTC.

This clone was seen only once. The chain couples TRBV4-3 to TRBJ2-4, with TRBD2 matching 7 bases. The V segment lost 6 bases and the J segment 9 bases; nucleotides outside the gene matches: 23. The V gene's germline CDR1 is LGHNA and CDR2 YSLEER. The CDR3 contains 18 residues. CDR3 nucleotide sequence: TGCGCCAGCAGTCCAACTGCGGCGGGAGTAGGAGAAGGAGTCATTCAGTACTTC. Protein: CASSPTAAGVGEGVIQYF.

The rearrangement links TRBV18 to TRBJ1-4; 7 bases map to TRBD1. With 6 bases clipped from V and 5 bases from J, the junction kept 3 bases outside the gene matches. Germline V gives CDR1 KGHSH, CDR2 LQKENI. The CDR3 sequence is 13 residues long. The CDR3 reads CASSQGVNEKLFF. The CDR3 DNA sequence: TGTGCCAGCTCTCAGGGGGTGAATGAAAAACTGTTTTTT.

This clone came up once. This chain's CDR3 is CASSLNRPRRSVNYGYTF. The CDR3 DNA sequence: TGCGCCAGCAGCTTAAACCGGCCCCGACGGAGCGTTAACTATGGCTACACCTTC. This rearrangement joins TRBV5-1 to TRBJ1-2; unclear D gene. Germline CDR1 and CDR2: SGHRS and YFSETQ. The CDR3 contains 18 residues. Trimming took 2 bases from V and 1 from J, leaving 21 bases between them. The whole variable domain, remainder taken from reference TRBV5-1 and TRBJ1-2, is KAGVTQTPRYLIKTRGQQVTLSCSPISGHRSVSWYQQTPGQGLQFLFEYFSETQRNKGNFPGRFSGRQFSNSRSEMNVSTLELGDSALYLCASSLNRPRRSVNYGYTFGSGTRLTVV.

The V call is TRBV27, the J call TRBJ1-1, with D perhaps matching TRBD1 (5 bases). The CDR3 spans 13 residues. With 7 bases removed from V and 4 bases from J, the gap between germline ends came to 13 bases. Germline CDR1 reads MNHEY; CDR2 reads SMNVEV (reference sequence). The CDR3 spells CASTHTQGTEAFF. The CDR3 DNA follows: TGTGCCAGCACCCACACTCAGGGCACTGAAGCTTTCTTT.

This clone was detected only once. The genes are TRBV12-5 and TRBJ2-2; the D gene is possibly TRBD1 (6 bases). With 5 bases removed from V and 2 bases from J, the gap between germline ends came to 9 bases. This CDR3 has 14 residues. Looked up from germline, CDR1 is LGHNT and CDR2 is FRNRAP. The DNA of the CDR3 is TGTGCTAGTGGTCCGGACAGCAACACCGGGGAGCTGTTTTTT. This encodes CASGPDSNTGELFF.

This chain joins TRBV7-2 and TRBJ2-3, with D unresolved. Germline V gene lookup returns CDR1 SGHTA and CDR2 FQGNSA. V was trimmed by 5 bases and J by 4 bases, leaving 10 bases between them. The length of the CDR3 is 13 residues. CDR3 sequence reads: CASSPVGSDTQYF. CDR3 DNA: TGTGCCAGCAGCCCGGTCGGGTCAGATACGCAGTATTTT.